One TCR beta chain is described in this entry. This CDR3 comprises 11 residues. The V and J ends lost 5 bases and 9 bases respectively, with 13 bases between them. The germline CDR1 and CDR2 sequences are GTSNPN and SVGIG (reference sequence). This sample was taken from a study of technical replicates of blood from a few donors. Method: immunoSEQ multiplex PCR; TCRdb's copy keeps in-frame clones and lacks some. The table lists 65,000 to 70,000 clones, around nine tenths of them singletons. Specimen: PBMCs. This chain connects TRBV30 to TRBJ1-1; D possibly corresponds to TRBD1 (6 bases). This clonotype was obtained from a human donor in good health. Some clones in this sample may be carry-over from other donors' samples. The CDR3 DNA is TGTGCCTGGGGGCCGGACAGTAAAGCTTTCTTT. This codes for CAWGPDSKAFF.